The 12 T cell receptor beta chains in this list originate from one sample, sequenced in a study of cytomegalovirus exposure and HLA in healthy donors. The PCR had 60 Vbeta and 13 Jbeta primers. Repertoires were generated with immunoSEQ multiplex PCR, while TCRdb's copy carries only in-frame clones and drops some. The sample yields under 200,000 clones, roughly 83% seen once. Sequences were obtained from PBMCs. The origin of the receptors is a male donor in good health and CMV-seropositive.

The genes are TRBV5-1 and TRBJ1-4; D is perhaps TRBD1 (6 bases). Trimming cost V 1 base and J 1 base, with 11 bases left between them. Germline loops: CDR1 SGHRS, CDR2 YFSETQ. This CDR3 has 16 residues. CDR3 sequence reads: CASSLQTGRTNEKLFF. The CDR3 nucleotides are TGCGCCAGCAGCTTGCAAACAGGGAGAACTAATGAAAAACTGTTTTTT.

The chain couples TRBV27 to TRBJ2-1; tentative D call: TRBD1 (5 bases). CDR1 is MNHEY and CDR2 is SMNVEV in the germline V gene (reference sequence). This CDR3 has 14 residues. With 5 bases removed from V and 9 bases from J, the gap between germline ends came to 17 bases. CDR3 amino acids: CASSKGAFRGEQFF. As DNA, the CDR3 is TGTGCCAGCAGTAAAGGGGCCTTTCGAGGTGAGCAGTTCTTC.

V gene TRBV4-1 combines with J gene TRBJ2-1; TRBD2 might be the D (5 bases). Germline assignment: CDR1 MGHRA and CDR2 YSYEKL. Trimming shortened V by 3 bases and J by 1 base, and 16 bases separated the two germline ends. This CDR3 is built from 17 residues. The CDR3 is CASSQAARAGSYNEQFF. The CDR3 nucleotides read TGCGCCAGCAGCCAGGCTGCGAGGGCCGGTTCCTACAATGAGCAGTTCTTC.

The V gene is TRBV28, the J gene TRBJ2-1; 10 bases are shared with TRBD2. The junction had 3 bases not matched to a gene; V was cut back by 4 bases and J by 12 bases. Germline values: CDR1 MDHEN, CDR2 SYDVKM. The CDR3 loop spans 12 amino acids. CDR3 bases: TGTGCCAGCAGTTCACTAGCGGGGATGCAGTTCTTC. Translation gives CASSSLAGMQFF.

The CDR3 DNA sequence: TGTGCCAGGGCCCCGCCCCGGGGGTACAATGAGCAGTTCTTC. This gives the protein CARAPPRGYNEQFF. The chain carries TRBV7-2 and TRBJ2-1, with D possibly matching TRBD2 (6 bases). Trimming removed 9 bases from V and 4 bases from J, with 16 bases in between. The CDR3 contains 14 residues. Germline V gene sequence: CDR1 SGHTA, CDR2 FQGNSA.

To note about this clone: Other DNA sequences in this sample translate to the same CDR3. This chain joins TRBV27 and TRBJ1-2; D remains ambiguous. V was clipped by 4 bases and J by 2 bases, with 17 bases between them. CDR1 MNHEY and CDR2 SMNVEV come from the germline V gene (reference sequence). The CDR3 spans 16 residues. This CDR3 is CASSSGVPRSNYGYTF. CDR3 nucleotides: TGTGCCAGCAGTTCCGGGGTCCCACGGTCGAACTATGGCTACACCTTC.

This clone was counted once. V usage is TRBV19 and J usage is TRBJ1-1, with D perhaps matching TRBD1 (5 bases). The CDR3 is made up of 13 amino acids. CDR1 is LNHDA and CDR2 is SQIVND in the germline V gene (reference sequence). Trimming stripped 7 bases from V and 1 base from J, with 10 bases between. This CDR3 reads CASKAGTNTEAFF. The DNA of the CDR3 is TGTGCCAGTAAGGCGGGGACGAACACTGAAGCTTTCTTT.

The sample holds one count of this clone. The chain combines TRBV28 with TRBJ1-1, with 7 bases identical to TRBD1. The CDR3 is 15 residues long. The J segment lost 5 bases and the V segment lost 4 bases, leaving 10 bases of the junction unmatched. Germline V CDR1 and CDR2: MDHEN, SYDVKM. CDR3 protein: CASSSPGGRRTEAFF. CDR3 DNA sequence: TGTGCCAGCAGTTCTCCAGGGGGAAGGAGGACTGAAGCTTTCTTT.

V and J are TRBV5-1 and TRBJ2-3; possible D gene TRBD1, 5 bases. The germline CDR1 and CDR2 sequences are SGHRS and YFSETQ. V gave up 5 bases and J gave up 4 bases, with 17 bases separating them. CDR3 length: 15 residues. In DNA form, the CDR3 reads TGCGCCAGCAGAAATCAGGGTAATCGGGCAGATACGCAGTATTTT. Its translation: CASRNQGNRADTQYF.

As concerns this clone: This sample includes further DNA sequences coding for the same CDR3. V and J are TRBV28 and TRBJ1-1, with D hard to call. Germline loops: CDR1 MDHEN, CDR2 SYDVKM. The CDR3 is 14 amino acids. Trimming stripped 10 bases from V and 1 base from J, with 16 bases between. Here the CDR3 reads CAITPPRQNTEAFF. DNA of the CDR3: TGTGCCATTACCCCCCCCAGGCAGAACACTGAAGCTTTCTTT.

V and J are TRBV9 and TRBJ2-1, with D possibly TRBD1 on 5 matching bases. The germline V gene has CDR1 SGDLS and CDR2 YYNGEE. The CDR3 runs to 14 residues. Trimming took off 0 bases at V and 6 bases at J, with 10 bases between the two ends. The CDR3 bases are TGTGCCAGCAGCGTAGATTTAGGGGTCAATGAGCAGTTCTTC. The encoded protein is CASSVDLGVNEQFF.

This chain links TRBV20-1 with TRBJ1-2; D unclear. The CDR3 spans 11 residues. Germline CDR1 reads DFQATT; CDR2 reads SNEGSKA (reference sequence). V gave up 5 bases and J gave up 4 bases, with 8 bases separating them. CDR3 sequence reads: CSAVISYGYTF. CDR3 in DNA: TGCAGTGCTGTTATTTCCTATGGCTACACCTTC.